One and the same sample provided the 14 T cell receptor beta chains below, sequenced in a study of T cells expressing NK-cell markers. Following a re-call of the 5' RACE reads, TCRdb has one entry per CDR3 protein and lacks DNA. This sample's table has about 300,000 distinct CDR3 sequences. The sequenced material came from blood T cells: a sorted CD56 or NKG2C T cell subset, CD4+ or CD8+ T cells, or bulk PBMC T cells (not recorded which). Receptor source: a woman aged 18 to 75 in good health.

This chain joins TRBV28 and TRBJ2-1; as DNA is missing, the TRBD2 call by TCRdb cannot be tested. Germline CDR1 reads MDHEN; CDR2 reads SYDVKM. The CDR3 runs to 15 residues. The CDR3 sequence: CAGGGSSLSYNEQFF.

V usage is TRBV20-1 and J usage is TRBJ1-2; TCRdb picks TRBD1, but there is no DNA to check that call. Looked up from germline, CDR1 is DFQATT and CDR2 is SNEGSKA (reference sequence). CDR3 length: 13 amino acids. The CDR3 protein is CSAGTGGPYGYTF.

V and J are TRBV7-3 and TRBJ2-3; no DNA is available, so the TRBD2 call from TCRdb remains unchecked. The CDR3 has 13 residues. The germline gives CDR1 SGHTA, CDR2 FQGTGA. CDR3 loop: CASSPGTSDTQYF.

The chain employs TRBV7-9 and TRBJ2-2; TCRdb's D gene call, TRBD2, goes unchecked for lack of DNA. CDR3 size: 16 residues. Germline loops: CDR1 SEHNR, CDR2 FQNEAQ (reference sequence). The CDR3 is CASTRFKGLDTGELFF.

CDR3: CASSQGTGGRIDTQYF. This chain joins TRBV4-3 and TRBJ2-3; TCRdb lists TRBD1, though no DNA is available to test this call. CDR1 and CDR2 from the germline V gene are LGHNA and YSLEER. The CDR3 has 16 residues.

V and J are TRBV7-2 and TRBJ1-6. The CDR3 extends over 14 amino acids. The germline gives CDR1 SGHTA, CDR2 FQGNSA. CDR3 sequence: CASSLRTGGSPLHF.

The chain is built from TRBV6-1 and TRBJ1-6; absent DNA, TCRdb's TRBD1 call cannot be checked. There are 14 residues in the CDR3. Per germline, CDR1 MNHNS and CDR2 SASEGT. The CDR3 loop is CASSEVHGDSPLHF.

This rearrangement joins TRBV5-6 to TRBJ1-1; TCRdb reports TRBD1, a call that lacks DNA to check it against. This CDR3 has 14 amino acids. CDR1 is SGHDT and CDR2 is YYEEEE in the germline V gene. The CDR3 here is CASSHNRGDTEAFF.

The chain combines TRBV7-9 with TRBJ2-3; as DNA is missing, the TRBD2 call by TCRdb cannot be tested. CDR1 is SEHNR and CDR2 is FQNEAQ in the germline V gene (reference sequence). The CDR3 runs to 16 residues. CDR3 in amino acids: CASSSLGLAGEDTQYF.

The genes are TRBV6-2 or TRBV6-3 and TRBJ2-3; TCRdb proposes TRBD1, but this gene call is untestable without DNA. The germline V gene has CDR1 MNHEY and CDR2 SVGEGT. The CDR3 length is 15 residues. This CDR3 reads CASSYYGRGTKTQYF.

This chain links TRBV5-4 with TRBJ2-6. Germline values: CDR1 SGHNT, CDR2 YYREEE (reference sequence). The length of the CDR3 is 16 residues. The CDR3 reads CASSLEAESGANVLTF.

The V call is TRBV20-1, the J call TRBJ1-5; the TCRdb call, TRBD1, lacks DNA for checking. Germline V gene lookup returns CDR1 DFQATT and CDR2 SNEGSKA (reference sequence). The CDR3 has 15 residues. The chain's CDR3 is CSARPGQGATQPQHF.

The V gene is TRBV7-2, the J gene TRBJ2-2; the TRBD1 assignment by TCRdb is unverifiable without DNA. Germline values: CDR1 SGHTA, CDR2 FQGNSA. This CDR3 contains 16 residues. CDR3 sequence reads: CASSRRRGSNTGELFF.

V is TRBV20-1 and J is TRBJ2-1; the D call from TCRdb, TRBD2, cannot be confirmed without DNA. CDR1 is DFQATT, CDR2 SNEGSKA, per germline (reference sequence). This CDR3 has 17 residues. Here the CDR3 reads CSARVSGGATSYNEQFF.